The source of this TCR beta chain is a study of cytomegalovirus exposure and HLA in healthy donors (dated by TCRdb to 2017 to 2019). Background for the entire study: According to an earlier analysis of a few hundred of the donors, about 190 million T cells yielded roughly 110 million unique TCR beta sequences and around 300 Gb of sequence data. An early release that covered about 640 HLA-typed donors contained around 330 gigabases of sequencing data and 85 million to 100 million unique TCR sequences. Among the 398 genotyped donors, roughly 80% belonged to the genetic ancestry cluster associated with self-reported Caucasian donors. The study was designed to test whether signatures of past pathogen exposure could be identified by cataloging public T cell receptors. The study profiled the T cell repertoires of hundreds of subjects by immunosequencing and related them to cytomegalovirus serostatus. A separate validation cohort of 100 to 150 different subjects was used in addition to the approximately 640-subject first cohort. To predict cytomegalovirus infection status, the study brought together high-throughput TCR immunosequencing, statistical association of individual TCRs with disease status, and machine learning. To study patterns of TCR occurrence, a later analysis re-analyzed previously published TCR beta repertoires from 550 to 800 donors and added high-resolution HLA genotyping. In the later analysis, no new phenotypic data were used to find candidate immune exposures; instead, reliance was placed on TCR beta sequences and their occurrence across donors. An earlier analysis of around 580 of the donors used high-throughput TCR beta sequencing to judge whether each TCR beta V gene segment behaved as functional or pseudogenic. Donor age, sex, ethnicity and CMV serostatus were compiled alongside the repertoire data. In a later genetic analysis, genome-wide SNP genotypes for 398 of the 666 donors were used, and that subset was treated as a discovery cohort. All discovery cohort repertoires had been generated using a single sequencing platform. Both class I and class II loci were covered by HLA typing, at four-digit resolution. The number of donors typed differed by locus, with about 629-630 for A, B, C, DRB1 and DQB1, roughly 520 for DQA1, 600 to 610 for DPA1, and around 460 for DPB1. Roughly 5 DR-DQ haplotypes were handled as single units for association and clustering because linkage in the cohort was strong. Across 398 genotyped donors of the cohort, an average of roughly 230,000 unique TCR beta nucleotide sequences per donor were sequenced, and around 19% of those sequences were non-productive. Overall results and qualifications from the work: Strong co-occurrence of HLA alleles, especially DR and DQ, made assigning TCR associations to individual alleles difficult. A total of 150 to 200 TCR beta chains were listed by the study as associated with cytomegalovirus. An earlier analysis of approximately 530 of the donors showed that most TCR beta V segments appeared in productive rearrangements either about 87% or about 30% of the time, which broadly matched IMGT annotations. The authors suggested that the approach could potentially be generalized to other disease states and immunological phenotypes. A further reported finding was that TCR beta sequences accurately predicted the HLA-A and HLA-B alleles for most subjects in the first cohort. For the cohort, immune exposure information was limited to CMV serostatus. Most TCR sequences were seen in very few donors, while some public TCRs were found in many individuals. Compared with equally common non-associated chains, HLA-associated TCR beta chains in a later analysis were more clonally expanded and had lower generation probabilities. Because some donors lacked HLA typing at each locus, the association tests relied only on the typed subset. According to a later analysis, parvovirus B19, influenza, CMV and Epstein-Barr virus appeared linked to several top co-occurrence clusters. Cytomegalovirus status was reported to be diagnosed by the classifier with high specificity and sensitivity in both the original and validation cohorts. Specific HLA alleles were associated with 18,000 or so TCR beta sequences at a false discovery rate of 0.05 in a later analysis. Correlated functional status among segregating V segments might reflect linkage disequilibrium, but an unknown experimental factor could not be ruled out. Sequencing depth was assumed to be roughly uniform across donors in the presence/absence analyses, though that assumption may not hold. Most CMV-associated TCR beta chains appeared to be HLA-restricted in a later analysis, and the HLA associations seemed to be driven largely by CMV exposure. According to a later genetic analysis, donors in an Asian-associated ancestry cluster had fewer N-insertions in productive TCRs than the roughly 660-donor mean. In vitro tests confirmed that a few of the cytomegalovirus-associated TCR beta chains recognize cytomegalovirus antigens. Because counts were too low, around 17 rarely observed V segments, including chromosome 9 orphons, were left out of the earlier analysis of about 500 of the donors. Only TCR beta chains were sequenced in this cohort, and the absence of alpha or paired-chain data limited detectable features. According to a later analysis, TCR association rates differed among HLA loci, with DRB1 alleles showing the most associated TCRs and HLA-C alleles showing the fewest. In a later genetic analysis, a missense DCLRE1C variant was associated with V-gene and J-gene trimming of TCR beta chains, and the association was replicated in an independent cohort. A group of highly shared sequence variants was considered likely to be a technical artifact of the sequencing pipeline.

The cohort comprised around 690 healthy bone marrow donors. At the time of sampling, all cohort members were nominally healthy, though unrecorded immune exposures were likely present. The donor tested CMV seropositive and was one of the 289 seropositive cohort members. Every donor gave a peripheral blood sample, and the peripheral blood mononuclear cells from that sample were used for TCR beta sequencing. The Qiagen DNeasy Blood Extraction Kit was used to extract genomic DNA from the blood cell samples. Library construction relied on the immunoSEQ multiplex PCR assay. For the multiplex PCR, a mixture combining 60 forward primers for TCR Vbeta segments and 13 reverse primers for TCR Jbeta segments was used. A multiplex PCR assay on genomic DNA amplified the CDR3 region of rearranged TCR beta genes. On the Illumina HiSeq System, the amplified TCR beta libraries were sequenced as 87-base-pair reads. The authors processed their data as follows. A later analysis counted approximately 74 million unique TCR beta chains across the 550 to 750 repertoires, and some 11 million of these chains were shared by at least two donors. A nearest-neighbor algorithm error-corrected the raw reads and collapsed the reads into unique sequences, merging closely related sequences to remove PCR and sequencing errors. V, D and J gene segments were assigned by aligning CDR3 sequences to IMGT reference sequences. For a sequence to be retained, at least a six-nucleotide match to both a V gene segment and a J gene segment was required. A rearrangement counted as productive if the CDR3 had no stop codons and remained in frame with V and J, and every other rearrangement counted as non-productive. CDR3 was defined according to IMGT convention as the region running from the second conserved V-encoded cysteine to the conserved J-encoded phenylalanine. The earlier analysis of 450 to 750 of the donors excluded any sequence lacking an unambiguous match to a single V gene segment. An earlier analysis of roughly 590 of the donors called V segments functional above 56.7% productive rearrangements and segregating when the between-donor standard deviation exceeded 5%. A statistical classification framework was built to diagnose cytomegalovirus status from the catalog of TCR beta chain sequences. V and J gene assignment, in a later analysis, came from comparing TCR nucleotide sequences with IMGT/GENE-DB human TR gene sequences. In a later analysis, CDR3 sequences and most-parsimonious VDJ recombination scenarios were assigned using the TCRdist pipeline. In a later analysis, each TCR beta chain was defined by its CDR3 amino acid sequence together with its V-gene family, and reads lacking a unique V-gene family were excluded. In a later analysis, a few hundred highly shared, low-generation-probability nucleotide sequences were removed to address suspected cross-contamination and a sequencing artifact. In a later analysis, a clonal expansion index was calculated for each public chain from normalized within-repertoire ranks of inferred template counts. A later analysis computed generation probabilities with a VDJ recombination model fitted to out-of-frame rearrangements, and checked the results against IGoR. In a later analysis, TCR-TCR, TCR-HLA and TCR-CMV co-occurrence was scored with hypergeometric tests, and a repertoire-size bias correction was applied to TCR pairs. False discovery rates were estimated in a later analysis by permuting HLA or CMV assignments 20 times. In a later analysis, co-occurring TCRs were grouped using DBSCAN, with TCRdist sequence similarity added in when clustering inside HLA-allele-positive subsets. For co-occurrence clustering, repertoires with fewer than 30,000 or more than 120,000 public chains were excluded, along with about five repertoires with anomalous nucleotide sharing. The table was pulled from immuneACCESS by TCRdb, which kept in-frame rearrangements only. Such tables lose some clones; where checked, under half of the loss comes from unresolved V genes, and the rest has no known cause. V, J and clone size are those of that table, while D and trimming were read from the DNA. The sample yields about 78,000 clones; 55% to 85% were counted once. The ten largest account for approximately 12% of the sample.

Comment on this clone: Its binding antigen is unknown. Base qualities are not provided; no much larger clone lies one nucleotide away.

The clonotype was recovered from a woman aged 40 to 50 in good health and CMV-seropositive. The specimen sequenced was PBMCs.

In nucleotide form, the sequence is TGTGCCACCAACCTTCCCTCGGGGGGTAAATATGGCTACACCTTC. This is translated as CATNLPSGGKYGYTF. The chain employs TRBV28 and TRBJ1-2; TRBD1 is a possible D gene, resting on 5 matching bases. The CDR3 covers 15 residues, taking in both the cysteine and the phenylalanine. Here the CDR3 DNA is all that survives: 45 bases in frame from base 1. V sheds 10 bases and J sheds 5 bases, leaving 23 bases between their ends. CDR1 and CDR2 were assigned from the germline V gene as MDHEN and SYDVKM.